The entry below describes one T cell receptor (beta chain). Its specific antigen is unknown. The input lacks base qualities; no much larger clone sits a single base away. The sample comes from a study of cytomegalovirus exposure and HLA in healthy donors (dated by TCRdb to about 2017). Turning to the overall study: An earlier analysis of approximately 600 of the donors reported more than 250 Gb of sequence data and approximately 110 million unique TCR beta sequences from 150 million to 200 million T cells. In a later genetic analysis, genome-wide SNP genotypes for about 60% of the 666 donors were used, and that subset was treated as a discovery cohort. Of the roughly 430 genotyped donors, 65% to 90% fell in the genetic ancestry cluster associated with self-reported Caucasian donors. Both class I and class II loci were covered by HLA typing, at four-digit resolution. Among about 360 genotyped donors of the cohort, an average of around 240,000 unique TCR beta nucleotide sequences were sequenced per donor, around 20% of them non-productive. Rather than using new phenotypic data, the later analysis identified candidate immune exposures from TCR beta sequences and from how often those sequences occurred across donors. A separate validation cohort of over a hundred different subjects was used in addition to the roughly 670-subject first cohort. In an earlier analysis of 500 to 650 of the donors, high-throughput TCR beta sequencing was used to judge whether each TCR beta V gene segment behaved as functional or pseudogenic. Using immunosequencing, the study profiled T cell repertoires from 666 subjects and related those repertoires to cytomegalovirus serostatus. The number of donors typed differed by locus, with 629-630 for A, B, C, DRB1 and DQB1, 522 for DQA1, approximately 570 for DPA1, and approximately 470 for DPB1. To study patterns of TCR occurrence, a later analysis re-analyzed previously published TCR beta repertoires from several hundred donors and added high-resolution HLA genotyping. Roughly 5 DR-DQ haplotypes were handled as single units for association and clustering, since linkage in the cohort was strong. An early release that covered some 630 HLA-typed donors contained 250 to 350 gigabases of sequencing data and about 93 million unique TCR sequences. The study aimed to test whether signatures of past pathogen exposure could be identified by cataloging public T cell receptors. To predict cytomegalovirus infection status, the study brought together high-throughput TCR immunosequencing, statistical association of individual TCRs with disease status, and machine learning. Every repertoire in the discovery cohort had been generated on one and the same sequencing platform. Alongside the repertoire data, information on donor age, sex, ethnicity and CMV serostatus was compiled.

From cysteine to phenylalanine, the CDR3 is 16 amino acids long. This entry keeps only the CDR3 DNA: 48 bases, framed from base 1. V gives up 3 bases and J gives up 5 bases, and the segment between their germline ends measures 20 bases. CDR1 and CDR2 were assigned from the germline V gene (reference sequence) as SGHKS and YYEKEE. The cohort was made up of 666 healthy bone marrow donors. At the time of sampling, all cohort members were nominally healthy, though unrecorded immune exposures were likely present. The donor was CMV seronegative and belonged to the group of around 400 seronegative cohort members. Each donor provided a peripheral blood sample, and peripheral blood mononuclear cells were used for TCR beta sequencing. The Qiagen DNeasy Blood Extraction Kit was used to extract genomic DNA from the blood cell samples. The library was made by the immunoSEQ multiplex PCR assay. The multiplex PCR relied on a mix of 60 forward primers for TCR Vbeta segments and 13 reverse primers for TCR Jbeta segments. Amplification of the CDR3 region of rearranged TCR beta genes was performed with a multiplex PCR assay on genomic DNA. The amplified TCR beta libraries were sequenced on the Illumina HiSeq System as 87-base-pair reads. Per the source publication's procedure: In a later analysis, roughly 80 million unique TCR beta chains were counted across the approximately 670 repertoires, and about 9.9 million of these chains were shared by at least two donors. Raw reads were error-corrected and collapsed into unique sequences with a nearest-neighbor algorithm that merged closely related sequences to remove PCR and sequencing errors. To assign V, D and J gene segments, CDR3 sequences were aligned to IMGT reference sequences. For a sequence to be retained, at least a six-nucleotide match to both a V gene segment and a J gene segment was required. Rearrangements were called productive when the CDR3 lacked stop codons and stayed in frame with V and J; all others were non-productive. Following IMGT convention, CDR3 was defined as the stretch from the second conserved V-encoded cysteine up to the conserved J-encoded phenylalanine. In an earlier analysis of around 540 of the donors, sequences lacking an unambiguous match to a single V gene segment were excluded. In an earlier analysis of around 600 of the donors, V segments were called functional above 56.7% productive rearrangements and were called segregating when the between-donor standard deviation exceeded 5%. A statistical classification framework was built to diagnose cytomegalovirus status from the catalog of TCR beta chain sequences. A later analysis assigned V and J genes by comparing TCR nucleotide sequences with IMGT/GENE-DB human TR gene sequences. The TCRdist pipeline was used in a later analysis to assign CDR3 sequences and most-parsimonious VDJ recombination scenarios. A later analysis defined each TCR beta chain by its CDR3 amino acid sequence plus V-gene family, and excluded reads lacking a unique V-gene family. In a later analysis, fewer than 650 highly shared, low-generation-probability nucleotide sequences were removed to address suspected cross-contamination and a sequencing artifact. In a later analysis, a clonal expansion index for each public chain was calculated from normalized within-repertoire ranks of inferred template counts. In a later analysis, generation probabilities were computed using a VDJ recombination model fitted to out-of-frame rearrangements, and the results were checked against IGoR. In a later analysis, hypergeometric tests were used to score TCR-TCR, TCR-HLA and TCR-CMV co-occurrence, with a repertoire-size bias correction applied to TCR pairs. To estimate false discovery rates, a later analysis permuted the HLA or CMV assignments 20 times. A later analysis grouped co-occurring TCRs with DBSCAN, adding TCRdist sequence similarity when clustering within HLA-allele-positive subsets. Repertoires with fewer than 30,000 or more than 120,000 public chains, plus five repertoires with anomalous nucleotide sharing, were excluded from co-occurrence clustering. Entries here come from immuneACCESS through TCRdb and include only in-frame sequences with V and J called. Some clones fail to appear in such tables; in the studies checked, an unresolved V gene covers under half of the shortfall, and the cause of the remainder is unknown. The V and J calls and clone size are taken from that table; D and trimming were inferred from the DNA. The sample table contains 130,000 or so clones; only one count was recorded for around 79% of them. The top ten constitute roughly 1.5% of the sample.

General study outcomes and caveats: The classifier was reported to diagnose cytomegalovirus status with high specificity and sensitivity in both the original and validation cohorts. Because counts were too low, roughly 16 rarely observed V segments, including chromosome 9 orphons, were excluded from the earlier analysis of around 590 of the donors. Some IMGT-functional V segments, including TRBV6-2 and TRBV6-3, could not be told apart with the 87-base-pair reads, so those segments were excluded. A few of the identified cytomegalovirus-associated TCR beta chains were confirmed in vitro to be specific for cytomegalovirus antigens. Specific HLA alleles were associated with more than 15,000 TCR beta sequences at a false discovery rate of 0.05 in a later analysis. In a later analysis, most CMV-associated TCR beta chains were found to appear HLA-restricted, with HLA associations seemingly driven largely by CMV exposure. A further reported finding was that TCR beta sequences accurately predicted the HLA-A and HLA-B alleles for most subjects in the first cohort. The cohort was sequenced for TCR beta chains only, and without alpha or paired-chain data the features that could be detected were limited. The sequencing pipeline was judged likely to have produced a cluster of highly shared sequence variants as a technical artifact. A later analysis found that HLA-associated TCR beta chains were more clonally expanded and had lower generation probabilities than equally common non-associated chains. Linkage disequilibrium might explain the correlated functional status among segregating V segments, but an unknown experimental factor could not be ruled out. A later genetic analysis associated a missense DCLRE1C variant with V-gene and J-gene trimming of TCR beta chains, and an independent cohort replicated the association. Most TCR sequences were seen in very few donors, while some public TCRs were found in many individuals. In a later analysis, several top co-occurrence clusters were reported to appear linked to parvovirus B19, influenza, CMV and Epstein-Barr virus. When HLA alleles, especially DR and DQ, strongly co-occurred, TCR associations were difficult to assign to individual alleles. An earlier analysis of approximately 600 of the donors showed that most TCR beta V segments appeared in productive rearrangements either about 90% or about 30% of the time, which broadly matched IMGT annotations. In the study, approximately 150 TCR beta chains were listed as associated with cytomegalovirus. Roughly uniform sequencing depth across donors was assumed in presence/absence analyses, although this assumption may not hold. CMV serostatus was the only immune exposure information available for the cohort. In a later analysis, the rate of TCR association differed among HLA loci, with DRB1 alleles having the most associated TCRs and HLA-C alleles having the fewest. Because some donors lacked HLA typing at each locus, the association tests relied only on the typed subset. A later genetic analysis reported fewer N-insertions in productive TCRs among donors in an Asian-associated ancestry cluster than the roughly 640-donor mean. According to the authors, the approach could potentially be generalized to other disease states and immunological phenotypes.

The rearranged chain carries TRBV5-5 and TRBJ2-5, with a weak D call of TRBD2 (5 bases match). What was sequenced was PBMCs. This clonotype was sampled from a woman aged 18-29 years in good health and CMV-seronegative. Read as DNA, the sequence is TGTGCCAGCAGCTCCTGGGGAGCAAGGCCCGGGGAGACCCAGTACTTC. Its translation reads: CASSSWGARPGETQYF.